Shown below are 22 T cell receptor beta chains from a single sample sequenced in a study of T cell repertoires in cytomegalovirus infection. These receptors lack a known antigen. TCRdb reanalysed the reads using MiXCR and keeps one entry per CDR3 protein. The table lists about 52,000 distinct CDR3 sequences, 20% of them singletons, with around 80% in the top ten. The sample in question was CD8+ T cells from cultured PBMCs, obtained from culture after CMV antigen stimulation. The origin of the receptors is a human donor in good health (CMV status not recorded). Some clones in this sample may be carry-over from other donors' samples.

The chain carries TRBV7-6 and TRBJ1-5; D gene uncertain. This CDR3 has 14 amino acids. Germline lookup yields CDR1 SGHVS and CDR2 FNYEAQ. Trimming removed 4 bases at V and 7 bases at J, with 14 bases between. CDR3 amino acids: CASSSQYSGQPQHF. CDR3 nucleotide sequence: TGTGCCAGCAGCTCCCAATACTCGGGCCAGCCCCAGCATTTT.

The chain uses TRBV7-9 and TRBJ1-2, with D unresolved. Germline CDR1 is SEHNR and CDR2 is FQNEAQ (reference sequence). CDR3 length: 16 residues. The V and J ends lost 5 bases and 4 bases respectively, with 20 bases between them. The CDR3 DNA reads TGTGCCAGCAGCCTGCTAGACTCGGACGGAGCCTATGGCTACACCTTC. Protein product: CASSLLDSDGAYGYTF.

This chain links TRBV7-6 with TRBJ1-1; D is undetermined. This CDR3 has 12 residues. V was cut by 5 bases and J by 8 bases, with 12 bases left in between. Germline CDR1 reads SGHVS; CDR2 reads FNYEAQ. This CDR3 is CASSPYTNEAFF. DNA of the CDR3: TGTGCCAGCAGCCCATACACAAACGAAGCTTTCTTT.

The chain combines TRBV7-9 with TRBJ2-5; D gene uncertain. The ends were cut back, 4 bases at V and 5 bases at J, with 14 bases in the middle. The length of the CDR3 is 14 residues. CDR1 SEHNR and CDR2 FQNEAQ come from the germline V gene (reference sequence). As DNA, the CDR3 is TGTGCCAGCAGCTGGGAATCCAGAGCGGAGACCCAGTACTTC. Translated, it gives CASSWESRAETQYF.

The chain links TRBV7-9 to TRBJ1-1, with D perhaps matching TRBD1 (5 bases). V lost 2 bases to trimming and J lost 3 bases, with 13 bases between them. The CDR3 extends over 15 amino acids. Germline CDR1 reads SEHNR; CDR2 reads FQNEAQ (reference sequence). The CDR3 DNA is TGTGCCAGCAGCTTACATCAGGGTTTGTACACTGAAGCTTTCTTT. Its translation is CASSLHQGLYTEAFF.

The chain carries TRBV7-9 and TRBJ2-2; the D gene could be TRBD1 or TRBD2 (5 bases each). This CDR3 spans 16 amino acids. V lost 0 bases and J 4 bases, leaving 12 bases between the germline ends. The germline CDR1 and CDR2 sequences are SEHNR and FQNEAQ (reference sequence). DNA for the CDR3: TGTGCCAGCAGCTTAGCGGGGGACCTAATCACCGGGGAGCTGTTTTTT. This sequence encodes CASSLAGDLITGELFF.

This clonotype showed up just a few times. CDR3 coding DNA: TGTGCCAGCAGCTTAGAGGATGCTTCTGACCCAACTAATGAAAAACTGTTTTTT. Amino acids: CASSLEDASDPTNEKLFF. This rearrangement joins TRBV7-6 to TRBJ1-4; D is unclear. V lost 1 base and J 0 bases, leaving 15 bases between the germline ends. From germline, CDR1 is SGHVS and CDR2 FNYEAQ. The CDR3 has 18 amino acids. Full variable domain (missing parts from reference TRBV7-6 and TRBJ1-4): GAGVSQSPRYKVTKRGQDVALRCDPISGHVSLYWYRQALGQGPEFLTYFNYEAQQDKSGLPNDRFSAERPEGSISTLTIQRTEQRDSAMYRCASSLEDASDPTNEKLFFGSGTQLSVL.

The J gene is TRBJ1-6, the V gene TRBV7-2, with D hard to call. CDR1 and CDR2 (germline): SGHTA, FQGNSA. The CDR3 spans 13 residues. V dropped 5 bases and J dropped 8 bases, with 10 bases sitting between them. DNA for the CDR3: TGTGCCAGCAGCAGACTTGGGGATTCACCCCTCCACTTT. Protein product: CASSRLGDSPLHF. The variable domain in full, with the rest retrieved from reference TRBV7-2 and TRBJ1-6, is GAGVSQSPSNKVTEKGKDVELRCDPISGHTALYWYRQSLGQGLEFLIYFQGNSAPDKSGLPSDRFSAERTGGSVSTLTIQRTQQEDSAVYLCASSRLGDSPLHFGNGTRLTVT.

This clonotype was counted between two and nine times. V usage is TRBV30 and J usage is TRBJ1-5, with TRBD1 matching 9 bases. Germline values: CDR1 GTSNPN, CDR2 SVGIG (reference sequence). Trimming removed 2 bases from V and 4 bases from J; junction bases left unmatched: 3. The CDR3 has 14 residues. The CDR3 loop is CAWSPGQGNQPQHF. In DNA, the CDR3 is TGTGCCTGGAGTCCGGGACAGGGAAATCAGCCCCAGCATTTT.

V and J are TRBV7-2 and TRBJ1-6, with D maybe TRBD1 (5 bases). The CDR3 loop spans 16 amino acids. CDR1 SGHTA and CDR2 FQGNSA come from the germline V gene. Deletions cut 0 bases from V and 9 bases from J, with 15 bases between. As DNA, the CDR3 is TGTGCCAGCAGCTTAGCAGGGCAGGGATCTGGTTCACCCCTCCACTTT. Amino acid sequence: CASSLAGQGSGSPLHF. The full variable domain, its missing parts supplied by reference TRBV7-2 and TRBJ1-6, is GAGVSQSPSNKVTEKGKDVELRCDPISGHTALYWYRQSLGQGLEFLIYFQGNSAPDKSGLPSDRFSAERTGGSVSTLTIQRTQQEDSAVYLCASSLAGQGSGSPLHFGNGTRLTVT.

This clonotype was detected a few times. The CDR3 region is CASSYRLADTQYF. The CDR3 DNA reads TGTGCCAGCAGCTATCGACTAGCAGATACGCAGTATTTT. The chain links TRBV7-6 to TRBJ2-3, with D possibly matching TRBD2 (6 bases). The CDR3 is 13 amino acids. Germline V gene sequence: CDR1 SGHVS, CDR2 FNYEAQ. V was cut by 4 bases and J by 4 bases, with 9 bases left in between.

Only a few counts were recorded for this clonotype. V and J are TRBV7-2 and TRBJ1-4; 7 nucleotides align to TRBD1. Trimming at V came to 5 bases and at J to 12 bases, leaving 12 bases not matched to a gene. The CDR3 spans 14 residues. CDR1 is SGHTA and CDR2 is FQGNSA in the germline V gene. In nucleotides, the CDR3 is TGTGCCAGCAGCCCCTCGGGACAGTCCCCGGAACTGTTTTTT. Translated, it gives CASSPSGQSPELFF.

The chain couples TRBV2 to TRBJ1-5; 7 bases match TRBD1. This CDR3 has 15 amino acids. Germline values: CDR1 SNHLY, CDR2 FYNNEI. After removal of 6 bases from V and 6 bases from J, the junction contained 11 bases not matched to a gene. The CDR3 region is CASRRDRDRGQPQHF. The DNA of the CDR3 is TGTGCCAGCAGACGAGACAGGGATAGGGGTCAGCCCCAGCATTTT.

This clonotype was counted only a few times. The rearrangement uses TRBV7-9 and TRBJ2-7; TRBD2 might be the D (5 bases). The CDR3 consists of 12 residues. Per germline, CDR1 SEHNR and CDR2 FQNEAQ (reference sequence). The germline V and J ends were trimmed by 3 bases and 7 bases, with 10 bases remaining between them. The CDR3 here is CASSFSGVEQYF. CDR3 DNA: TGTGCCAGCAGCTTCTCCGGGGTAGAGCAGTACTTC.

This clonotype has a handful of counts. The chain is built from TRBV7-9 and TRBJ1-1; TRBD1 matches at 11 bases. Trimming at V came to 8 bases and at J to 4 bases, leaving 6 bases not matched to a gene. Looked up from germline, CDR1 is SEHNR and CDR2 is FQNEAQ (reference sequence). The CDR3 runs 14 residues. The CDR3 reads CASELDRGPTEAFF. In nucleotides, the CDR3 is TGTGCCAGCGAATTGGACAGGGGGCCCACTGAAGCTTTCTTT. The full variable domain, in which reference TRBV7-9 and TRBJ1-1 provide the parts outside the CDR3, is DTGVSQNPRHKITKRGQNVTFRCDPISEHNRLYWYRQTLGQGPEFLTYFQNEAQLEKSRLLSDRFSAERPKGSFSTLEIQRTEQGDSAMYLCASELDRGPTEAFFGQGTRLTVV.

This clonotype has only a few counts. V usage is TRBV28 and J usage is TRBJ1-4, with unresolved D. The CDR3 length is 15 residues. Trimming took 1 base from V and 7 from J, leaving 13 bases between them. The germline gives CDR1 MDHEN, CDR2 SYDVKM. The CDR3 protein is CASSLSRNSGEKLFF. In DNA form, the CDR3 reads TGTGCCAGCAGTTTATCGAGAAACTCAGGTGAAAAACTGTTTTTT.

CDR3 sequence: CASSVRQGGEQYF. As DNA, the CDR3 is TGTGCCAGCAGTGTCCGACAGGGTGGCGAGCAGTACTTC. J is TRBJ2-7 and V is TRBV27, with 7 positions matching TRBD1. From germline, CDR1 is MNHEY and CDR2 SMNVEV (reference sequence). The CDR3 has 13 residues. V dropped 5 bases and J dropped 6; count of bases not matched to a gene: 7.

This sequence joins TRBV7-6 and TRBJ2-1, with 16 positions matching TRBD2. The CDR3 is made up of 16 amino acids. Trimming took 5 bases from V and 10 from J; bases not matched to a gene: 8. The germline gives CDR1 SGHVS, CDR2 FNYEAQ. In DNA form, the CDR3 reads TGTGCCAGCAGCCCCAGGGGACTAGCGGGGGGGCGAGAGCAGTTCTTC. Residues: CASSPRGLAGGREQFF. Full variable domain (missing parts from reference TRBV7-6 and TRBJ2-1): GAGVSQSPRYKVTKRGQDVALRCDPISGHVSLYWYRQALGQGPEFLTYFNYEAQQDKSGLPNDRFSAERPEGSISTLTIQRTEQRDSAMYRCASSPRGLAGGREQFFGPGTRLTVL.

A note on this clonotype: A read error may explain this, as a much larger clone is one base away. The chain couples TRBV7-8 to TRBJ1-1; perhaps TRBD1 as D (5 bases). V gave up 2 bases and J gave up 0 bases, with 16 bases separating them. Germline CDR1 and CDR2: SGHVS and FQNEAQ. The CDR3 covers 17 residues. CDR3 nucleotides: TGTGCCAGCAGCTTACCACCCCAGGGATCCATGAACACTGAAGCTTTCTTT. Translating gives CASSLPPQGSMNTEAFF.

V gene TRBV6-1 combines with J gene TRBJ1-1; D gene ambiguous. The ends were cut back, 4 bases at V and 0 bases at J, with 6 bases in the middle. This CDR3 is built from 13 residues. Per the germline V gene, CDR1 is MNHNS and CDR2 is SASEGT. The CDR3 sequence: CASSGLMNTEAFF. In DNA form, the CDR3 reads TGTGCCAGCAGTGGACTTATGAACACTGAAGCTTTCTTT.

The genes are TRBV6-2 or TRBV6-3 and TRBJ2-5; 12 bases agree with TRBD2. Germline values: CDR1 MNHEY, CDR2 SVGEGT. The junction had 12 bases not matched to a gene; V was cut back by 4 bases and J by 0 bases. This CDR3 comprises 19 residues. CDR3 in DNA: TGTGCCAGCAGTTTTACGGGACTAGCGGGCCCGGGGTACCAAGAGACCCAGTACTTC. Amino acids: CASSFTGLAGPGYQETQYF.

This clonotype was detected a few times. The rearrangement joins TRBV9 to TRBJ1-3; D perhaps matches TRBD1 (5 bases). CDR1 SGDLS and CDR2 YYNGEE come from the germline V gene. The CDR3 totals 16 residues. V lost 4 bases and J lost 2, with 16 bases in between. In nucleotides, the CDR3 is TGTGCCAGCAGCCCCTCACCGGGACCTCCTGGAAACACCATATATTTT. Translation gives CASSPSPGPPGNTIYF.